Detailed here is one T cell receptor (beta chain). Profiled with immunoSEQ multiplex PCR; TCRdb holds only in-frame clones, not every one. The table lists 120,000 or so clones, 85% to 95% of them singletons. This record comes from a study of control samples from healthy donors and cancer patients. CDR1 SGHRS and CDR2 YFSETQ come from the germline V gene. Deletions cut 0 bases from V and 1 base from J, with 7 bases between. The CDR3 has 14 amino acids. Material for sequencing was blood. The chain couples TRBV5-1 to TRBJ1-1; no reliable D call. This clonotype was sampled from a man younger than 35 in good health. This CDR3 is CASSLDSANTEAFF. The CDR3 DNA follows: TGCGCCAGCAGCTTGGACAGCGCGAACACTGAAGCTTTCTTT.